This is a list of T cell receptor beta chains from one sample in a study of shared clonotypes between healthy human individuals. Assay: immunoSEQ multiplex PCR; the TCRdb copy retains only in-frame clones and omits some. The data hold under 1,900,000 clones, with approximately 98.5% observed a single time. Sequencing was done on a sample of naive CD4+ T cells sorted from blood. These receptor sequences come from a man aged 25 to 40 in good health. Both conserved end residues are part of each CDR3. Fields, in order: V gene, D gene, clone size, J gene, CDR3 DNA, CDR3 protein. The D gene is left open where the match is weak. Clone size is shown for a subset of rows, as once, few, many or a class of expanded clone.

V: TRBV27; D: TRBD2; size: NA; J: TRBJ2-7; DNA: TGTGCCAGCAGTCCGGGACTAGCGGGAGGGTACGAGCAGTACTTC; CDR3: CASSPGLAGGYEQYF
V: TRBV5-1; D: NA; size: NA; J: TRBJ1-5; DNA: TGCGCCAGCAGCTTGATGAGGCCCCAGCATTTT; CDR3: CASSLMRPQHF
V: TRBV7-6; D: NA; size: few; J: TRBJ1-1; DNA: TGTGCCAGCAGCCCTAGGCCGGGGGACACTGAAGCTTTCTTT; CDR3: CASSPRPGDTEAFF
V: TRBV25-1; D: NA; size: NA; J: TRBJ2-6; DNA: TGTGCCAGCAGTAAAACTGGGGCCAACGTCCTGACTTTC; CDR3: CASSKTGANVLTF
V: TRBV30; D: NA; size: NA; J: TRBJ2-7; DNA: TGTGCCTGGAGTGATCGGGGGTTAACCTACGAGCAGTACTTC; CDR3: CAWSDRGLTYEQYF
V: TRBV6-1; D: NA; size: NA; J: TRBJ1-5; DNA: TGTGCCAGCAGTGACCGGTTGAGGGTGGGCTTTTATAGCAATCAGCCCCAGCATTTT; CDR3: CASSDRLRVGFYSNQPQHF
V: TRBV2; D: NA; size: NA; J: TRBJ2-1; DNA: TGTGCCAGCAGCCTCACTAGCCATGAGCAGTTCTTC; CDR3: CASSLTSHEQFF
V: TRBV2; D: TRBD1; size: NA; J: TRBJ1-2; DNA: TGTGCCAGCAGGCCAGGGACAGGGGGCTATGGCTACACCTTC; CDR3: CASRPGTGGYGYTF
V: TRBV5-1; D: NA; size: NA; J: TRBJ2-3; DNA: TGCGCCAGCAGCTCCGCCGGGACCCGCACAGATACGCAGTATTTT; CDR3: CASSSAGTRTDTQYF
V: TRBV29-1; D: NA; size: once; J: TRBJ1-1; DNA: TGCAGCGTCTTCGCGCCACTAGGCCGCATGAACACTGAAGCTTTCTTT; CDR3: CSVFAPLGRMNTEAFF
V: TRBV15; D: TRBD1; size: NA; J: TRBJ1-4; DNA: TGTGCCACCAGCAGAGATCGACAGGGCCACGAAAAACTGTTTTTT; CDR3: CATSRDRQGHEKLFF
V: TRBV28; D: TRBD1; size: NA; J: TRBJ2-7; DNA: TGTGCCAGCAGACCTACGAACAGGGGTTTCGCCTACGAGCAGTACTTC; CDR3: CASRPTNRGFAYEQYF
V: TRBV29-1; D: NA; size: NA; J: TRBJ2-2; DNA: TGCAGCGTCGCTACCAGCACCGGGGAGCTGTTTTTT; CDR3: CSVATSTGELFF
V: TRBV11-2; D: NA; size: NA; J: TRBJ2-7; DNA: TGTGCCAGCAGCTTAGTCTTGACGTCGAATTACGAGCAGTACTTC; CDR3: CASSLVLTSNYEQYF
V: TRBV5-5; D: NA; size: NA; J: TRBJ2-6; DNA: TGTGCCAGCAGCTTGGGTACACTAACTGGGGCCAACGTCCTGACTTTC; CDR3: CASSLGTLTGANVLTF
V: TRBV5-4; D: NA; size: once; J: TRBJ1-1; DNA: TGTGCCAGCAGCTTGAGGGGCGGGGACACTGAAGCTTTCTTT; CDR3: CASSLRGGDTEAFF
V: TRBV30; D: NA; size: NA; J: TRBJ1-2; DNA: TGTGCCTGGAGTGTCCCCGGAGGCTATGGCTACACCTTC; CDR3: CAWSVPGGYGYTF
V: TRBV7-2; D: TRBD1; size: NA; J: TRBJ2-1; DNA: TGTGCCAGCAGTCGCCCGGGACAGAAGCAGTTCTTC; CDR3: CASSRPGQKQFF
V: TRBV18; D: NA; size: NA; J: TRBJ1-1; DNA: TGTGCCAGCTCACCAAACAGGGAATCGAACACTGAAGCTTTCTTT; CDR3: CASSPNRESNTEAFF
V: TRBV1; D: NA; size: NA; J: TRBJ2-1; DNA: TGCACCAGCAGCCAAGTTCTCCGGGCCCAGTTTTACAATGAGCAGTTCTTC; CDR3: CTSSQVLRAQFYNEQFF
V: TRBV6-1; D: NA; size: NA; J: TRBJ2-1; DNA: TGTGCCAGCAGGATTACACCACTAGCATCCAATGAGCAGTTCTTC; CDR3: CASRITPLASNEQFF
V: TRBV28; D: NA; size: NA; J: TRBJ2-5; DNA: TGTGCCAGCTATCAGACCGGACTTCCCCAGTACTTC; CDR3: CASYQTGLPQYF
V: TRBV27; D: NA; size: NA; J: TRBJ2-3; DNA: TGTGCCAGCAGTCAACTAGAGTCGGATACGCAGTATTTT; CDR3: CASSQLESDTQYF
V: TRBV10-1; D: NA; size: NA; J: TRBJ2-3; DNA: TGCGCCAGCAGTGAGTCGGGCGGGCTCAGCACAGATACGCAGTATTTT; CDR3: CASSESGGLSTDTQYF
V: TRBV10-1; D: TRBD1; size: NA; J: TRBJ2-7; DNA: TGCGCCAGCAGTGAATCCGTGGACAGGGGTTACGAGCAGTACTTC; CDR3: CASSESVDRGYEQYF
V: TRBV28; D: TRBD2; size: NA; J: TRBJ2-1; DNA: TGTGCCAGCAGCGGGAGGACCTACAATGAGCAGTTCTTC; CDR3: CASSGRTYNEQFF
V: TRBV18; D: NA; size: NA; J: TRBJ2-7; DNA: TGTGCCAGCTCACTCCTCGACGCCGAGCAGTACTTC; CDR3: CASSLLDAEQYF
V: TRBV2; D: TRBD1; size: once; J: TRBJ1-5; DNA: TGTGCCAGCAGTGAGACAGGGGCAAGTCAGCCCCAGCATTTT; CDR3: CASSETGASQPQHF
V: TRBV28; D: NA; size: NA; J: TRBJ2-1; DNA: TGTGCCAGCAGTTTAGTTGGTAGCATCAATGAGCAGTTCTTC; CDR3: CASSLVGSINEQFF
V: TRBV11-2; D: TRBD2; size: NA; J: TRBJ2-3; DNA: TGTGCCAGCAGCCTACTCAGCGGGAGTAGTACAGATACGCAGTATTTT; CDR3: CASSLLSGSSTDTQYF
V: TRBV5-5; D: NA; size: once; J: TRBJ2-2; DNA: TGTGCCAGCACCGAGGGGCCTAACACCGGGGAGCTGTTTTTT; CDR3: CASTEGPNTGELFF
V: TRBV30; D: TRBD2; size: NA; J: TRBJ2-2; DNA: TGTGCCTGGAGTGTACTAGCGGTGAACACCGGGGAGCTGTTTTTT; CDR3: CAWSVLAVNTGELFF
V: TRBV14; D: NA; size: NA; J: TRBJ1-1; DNA: TGTGCCAGCAGTTTCGTAGTGGCTGGCACTGAAGCTTTCTTT; CDR3: CASSFVVAGTEAFF
V: TRBV28; D: TRBD2; size: NA; J: TRBJ2-1; DNA: TGTGCCACCTCGGGGGGAGCATACAATGAGCAGTTCTTC; CDR3: CATSGGAYNEQFF
V: TRBV11-3; D: NA; size: NA; J: TRBJ2-7; DNA: TGTGCCAGCAGCCGCGGGCGTGCCTACGAGCAGTACTTC; CDR3: CASSRGRAYEQYF
V: TRBV19; D: TRBD1; size: NA; J: TRBJ1-5; DNA: TGTGCCAGTAGTGGGGGACAGGGGAGCAATCAGCCCCAGCATTTT; CDR3: CASSGGQGSNQPQHF
V: TRBV5-1; D: TRBD2; size: NA; J: TRBJ2-1; DNA: TGCGCCAGCAGCTCGGGACTAGGGGGTGTCTATGAGCAGTTCTTC; CDR3: CASSSGLGGVYEQFF
V: TRBV7-9; D: NA; size: NA; J: TRBJ1-2; DNA: TGTGCCAGCAGCCAGGAGGGACTCTATGGCTACACCTTC; CDR3: CASSQEGLYGYTF
V: TRBV2; D: NA; size: NA; J: TRBJ1-4; DNA: TGTGCCAGCATCATATATGAAAAACTGTTTTTT; CDR3: CASIIYEKLFF
V: TRBV11-2; D: TRBD2; size: NA; J: TRBJ2-1; DNA: TGTGCCAGCAGGACTAGCGGGAGGGCCCCTGAGCAGTTCTTC; CDR3: CASRTSGRAPEQFF
V: TRBV5-1; D: NA; size: NA; J: TRBJ2-3; DNA: TGCGCCAGCAGCTTGACTGCAGATACGCAGTATTTT; CDR3: CASSLTADTQYF
V: TRBV15; D: TRBD1; size: NA; J: TRBJ1-5; DNA: TGTGCCACCAGCAGGGGGACAGGGGACGGTCAGCCCCAGCATTTT; CDR3: CATSRGTGDGQPQHF
V: TRBV7-9; D: NA; size: NA; J: TRBJ1-3; DNA: TGTGCCAACTCGGGCCCACTCGGGACGGTCTCTGGAAACACCATATATTTT; CDR3: CANSGPLGTVSGNTIYF
V: TRBV28; D: NA; size: NA; J: TRBJ1-2; DNA: TGTGCCAGCAGTTTATTACGGCACGGCTACACCTTC; CDR3: CASSLLRHGYTF
V: TRBV27; D: NA; size: NA; J: TRBJ2-1; DNA: TGTGCCAGCACCTTTCAGCGGAGCAATGAGCAGTTCTTC; CDR3: CASTFQRSNEQFF